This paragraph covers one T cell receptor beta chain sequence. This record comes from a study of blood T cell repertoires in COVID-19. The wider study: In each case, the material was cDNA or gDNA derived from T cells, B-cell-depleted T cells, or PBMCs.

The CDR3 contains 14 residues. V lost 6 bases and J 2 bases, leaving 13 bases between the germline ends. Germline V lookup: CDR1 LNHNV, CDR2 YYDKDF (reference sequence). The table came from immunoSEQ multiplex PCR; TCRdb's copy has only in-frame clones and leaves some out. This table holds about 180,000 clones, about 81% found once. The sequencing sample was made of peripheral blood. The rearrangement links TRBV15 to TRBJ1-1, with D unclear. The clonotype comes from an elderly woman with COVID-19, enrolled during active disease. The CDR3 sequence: CATRSWADNTEAFF. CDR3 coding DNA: TGTGCCACCAGGTCCTGGGCAGATAACACTGAAGCTTTCTTT. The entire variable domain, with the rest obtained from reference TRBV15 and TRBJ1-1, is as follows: DAMVIQNPRYQVTQFGKPVTLSCSQTLNHNVMYWYQQKSSQAPKLLFHYYDKDFNNEADTPDNFQSRRPNTSFCFLDIRSPGLGDTAMYLCATRSWADNTEAFFGQGTRLTVV.